This T cell receptor (beta chain) was recorded in a study of blood T cell repertoires in COVID-19. For the study at large: T cells, B-cell-depleted T cells, or PBMCs provided the cDNA or gDNA that served as material.

Generated by immunoSEQ multiplex PCR, the TCRdb table keeps only in-frame clones and is missing some. The data hold tens of thousands of clones, with around 70% observed a single time. The origin of this receptor is a man aged 65 to 79 with acute or convalescent COVID-19. What was sequenced was peripheral blood.

CDR3: CASSRGPNEKLFF. CDR3 DNA sequence: TGTGCCAGCTCCAGGGGGCCTAATGAAAAACTGTTTTTT. The V call is TRBV18, the J call TRBJ1-4, with 8 bases matching TRBD1. With V trimmed by 6 bases and J by 3 bases, 0 bases remained unmatched. CDR1 is KGHSH, CDR2 LQKENI, per germline. The CDR3 has 13 amino acids.